These 32 T cell receptor beta chains were sequenced from one sample in a study of identical twins. TCRdb reprocessed the 5' RACE reads via MiXCR and lists one record per CDR3 protein. The profile shows 200,000 to 300,000 distinct CDR3 sequences, more than 9.5% of them singletons. The same sample was also studied in work on yellow fever vaccine responses in identical twins.

The sequenced sample was memory (CD45RO+) T cells sorted from blood. These TCRs come from a woman between 18 and 29 years old in good health.

This clonotype showed up just a few times. V gene TRBV12-3 or TRBV12-4 combines with J gene TRBJ2-7; 7 bases agree with TRBD1. Trimming cost V 3 bases and J 5 bases; bases outside gene matches: 4. The CDR3 consists of 13 residues. Here the CDR3 reads CASSLTGFHEQYF. As DNA, the CDR3 is TGTGCCAGCAGTTTGACAGGGTTCCACGAGCAGTACTTC.

This clonotype was counted a few times. The chain has TRBV20-1 and TRBJ2-1; 8 bases match TRBD2. The CDR3 is 14 residues long. CDR1 DFQATT and CDR2 SNEGSKA come from the germline V gene (reference sequence). Trimming took 8 bases from V and 9 from J; bases not matched to a gene: 15. CDR3 loop: CSTSGGGPVGEQFF. The CDR3 DNA reads TGCAGTACCTCCGGGGGGGGCCCTGTTGGTGAGCAGTTCTTC.

The table lists this clonotype with many counts. The rearrangement uses TRBV12-3 or TRBV12-4 and TRBJ1-1; TRBD1 aligns across 7 bases. The CDR3 covers 12 residues. V trimming: 6 bases; J trimming: 8 bases; junction bases outside the gene matches: 6. CDR3 bases: TGTGCCAGCAGACAGGGGACAACGGAAGCTTTCTTT. Its translation is CASRQGTTEAFF.

The CDR3 is CSASTPASGVSTDTQYF. The DNA of the CDR3 is TGCAGTGCTAGTACTCCAGCTAGCGGGGTTAGCACAGATACGCAGTATTTT. The chain couples TRBV20-1 to TRBJ2-3, with 9 nucleotides matching TRBD2. Germline V gives CDR1 DFQATT, CDR2 SNEGSKA (reference sequence). V dropped 3 bases and J dropped 0; count of bases not matched to a gene: 10. This CDR3 has 17 residues.

The chain links TRBV4-3 to TRBJ2-7, with 7 bases matching TRBD2. Germline V gives CDR1 LGHNA, CDR2 YSLEER. Trimming cost V 0 bases and J 5 bases; bases outside gene matches: 4. This CDR3 contains 14 residues. CDR3 coding DNA: TGCGCCAGCAGCCAAGATCGGGGGAGGGACGAGCAGTACTTC. It specifies CASSQDRGRDEQYF.

The chain recombines TRBV12-3 or TRBV12-4 with TRBJ1-2; D gene ambiguous. V shed 5 bases and J shed 3 bases, with 10 bases lying between them. The CDR3 length is 13 residues. In DNA, the CDR3 is TGTGCCAGCAGTCGACGGCCGGACTATGGCTACACCTTC. It is translated as CASSRRPDYGYTF.

The J gene is TRBJ1-2, the V gene TRBV29-1; tentative D call: TRBD1 (5 bases). The CDR3 sequence is 12 residues long. The V and J ends lost 6 bases and 2 bases respectively, with 10 bases between them. CDR1 SQVTM and CDR2 ANQGSEA come from the germline V gene. DNA for the CDR3: TGCAGCGTCTCCGGGGGGAACTATGGCTACACCTTC. Its translation: CSVSGGNYGYTF.

In its sample, this clonotype was seen a few times. The chain links TRBV28 to TRBJ2-1; weak D call: TRBD2 (6 bases). Trimming took off 2 bases at V and 6 bases at J, with 14 bases between the two ends. Germline CDR1 is MDHEN and CDR2 is SYDVKM. The CDR3 sequence is 15 residues long. The CDR3 reads CASSLIGGGGNEQFF. The DNA of the CDR3 is TGTGCCAGCAGTTTAATTGGTGGGGGAGGCAATGAGCAGTTCTTC. The complete variable domain, with remaining parts taken from reference TRBV28 and TRBJ2-1, reads DVKVTQSSRYLVKRTGEKVFLECVQDMDHENMFWYRQDPGLGLRLIYFSYDVKMKEKGDIPEGYSVSREKKERFSLILESASTNQTSMYLCASSLIGGGGNEQFFGPGTRLTVL.

This sequence joins TRBV12-3 or TRBV12-4 and TRBJ2-7; 7 nucleotides agree with TRBD1. The CDR3 loop spans 14 amino acids. V trimming: 5 bases; J trimming: 3 bases; junction bases outside the gene matches: 7. The CDR3 reads CASSPPDRFYEQYF. The CDR3 DNA is TGTGCCAGCAGTCCCCCGGACAGGTTCTACGAGCAGTACTTC.

This clonotype was picked up many times. J is TRBJ1-2 and V is TRBV3-1, with D possibly matching TRBD1 (6 bases). The CDR3 totals 15 residues. Germline lookup yields CDR1 LGHDT and CDR2 YNNKEL (reference sequence). Trimming left V 4 bases short and J 3 bases short, with 15 bases between. The CDR3 is CASSRRDTGHYGYTF. CDR3 DNA: TGTGCCAGCAGCCGCCGGGACACCGGACACTATGGCTACACCTTC.

This clonotype has only a few counts. This chain's CDR3 is CASSTGGTQYF. The CDR3 DNA sequence: TGTGCCAGTAGTACTGGGGGGACCCAGTACTTC. The chain recombines TRBV19 with TRBJ2-5; D tentatively reads TRBD1 or TRBD2 (5 bases each). The ends were cut back, 4 bases at V and 7 bases at J, with 7 bases in the middle. Germline values: CDR1 LNHDA, CDR2 SQIVND (reference sequence). This CDR3 is built from 11 residues.

The chain links TRBV20-1 to TRBJ2-5, with TRBD2 matching over 13 bases. Losses at the gene ends were 3 bases for V and 3 bases for J; bases not matched to a gene: 7. This CDR3 spans 16 amino acids. Germline V CDR1 and CDR2: DFQATT, SNEGSKA (reference sequence). The DNA of the CDR3 is TGCAGTGCTAGTACGGGACTAGCGGGAAAGGAAGAGACCCAGTACTTC. Amino acid sequence: CSASTGLAGKEETQYF.

The V gene is TRBV5-1, the J gene TRBJ2-6, with a tentative D call TRBD2 (6 bases). This CDR3 has 16 residues. CDR1 SGHRS and CDR2 YFSETQ come from the germline V gene. V was clipped by 1 base and J by 4 bases, with 12 bases between them. CDR3 sequence: CASSLRGGEGANVLTF. In nucleotides, the CDR3 is TGCGCCAGCAGCTTGAGGGGAGGCGAGGGGGCCAACGTCCTGACTTTC.

This clonotype was detected ten times or more. The chain couples TRBV5-5 to TRBJ2-1; 8 nucleotides line up with TRBD2. CDR3 length equals 15 residues. CDR1 and CDR2 (germline): SGHKS, YYEKEE (reference sequence). Germline trimming cut 1 base from V and 4 bases from J; bases unmatched to any gene: 4. For the CDR3, the DNA is TGTGCCAGCAGCTTGTCGGGGGGGGGTTACAATGAGCAGTTCTTC. Translation: CASSLSGGGYNEQFF.

The rearrangement joins TRBV2 to TRBJ1-1; TRBD1 matches 8 bases. Germline CDR1 and CDR2: SNHLY and FYNNEI. V lost 7 bases and J lost 7; bases outside the gene matches: 11. The CDR3 length is 14 residues. This chain's CDR3 is CASKTDRVSFEAFF. DNA for the CDR3: TGTGCCAGCAAGACGGACAGGGTATCGTTTGAAGCTTTCTTT.

V usage is TRBV18 and J usage is TRBJ2-6; 10 bases match TRBD1. J gave up 0 bases and V 7 bases, and 3 bases lay outside the gene matches. From germline, CDR1 is KGHSH and CDR2 LQKENI. The CDR3 consists of 16 residues. The CDR3 loop reads CASFRTGGSGANVLTF. As DNA, the CDR3 is TGTGCCAGCTTTAGGACAGGGGGCTCTGGGGCCAACGTCCTGACTTTC.

The chain links TRBV4-2 to TRBJ2-7; 9 nucleotides align to TRBD2. The CDR3 length is 16 residues. Losses at the gene ends were 0 bases for V and 2 bases for J; bases not matched to a gene: 5. The V gene's germline CDR1 is LGHNA and CDR2 YNFKEQ. The CDR3 region is CASSQEQAGGAYEQYF. The DNA of the CDR3 is TGTGCCAGCAGCCAAGAGCAGGCGGGAGGGGCCTACGAGCAGTACTTC.

This chain joins TRBV5-1 and TRBJ2-3, with 7 positions matching TRBD2. Germline V lookup: CDR1 SGHRS, CDR2 YFSETQ. V lost 0 bases to trimming and J lost 2 bases; unmatched junction nucleotides: 6. The CDR3 is made up of 16 amino acids. The chain's CDR3 is CASSLGDYTYTDTQYF. CDR3 coding DNA: TGCGCCAGCAGCTTGGGGGACTATACTTACACAGATACGCAGTATTTT.

This clonotype was observed a few times. This rearrangement joins TRBV18 to TRBJ2-2; D unresolved. The germline CDR1 and CDR2 sequences are KGHSH and LQKENI. The CDR3 contains 14 residues. V lost 2 bases and J 2 bases, leaving 6 bases between the germline ends. The CDR3 reads CASSPVRNTGELFF. As DNA, the CDR3 is TGTGCCAGCTCACCAGTCAGAAACACCGGGGAGCTGTTTTTT.

This clonotype was counted many times. J is TRBJ2-2 and V is TRBV7-2; 13 bases are shared with TRBD2. In germline, CDR1 is SGHTA, CDR2 FQGNSA. CDR3 length: 15 amino acids. The V and J ends lost 6 bases and 6 bases, in that order; junction bases with no gene match: 4. CDR3 sequence reads: CASRRTSGGPGELFF. DNA for the CDR3: TGTGCCAGCAGGCGGACTAGCGGGGGCCCCGGGGAGCTGTTTTTT. Full variable domain (remainder filled in from reference TRBV7-2 and TRBJ2-2): GAGVSQSPSNKVTEKGKDVELRCDPISGHTALYWYRQSLGQGLEFLIYFQGNSAPDKSGLPSDRFSAERTGGSVSTLTIQRTQQEDSAVYLCASRRTSGGPGELFFGEGSRLTVL.

This clonotype was recorded a few times. The chain couples TRBV27 to TRBJ2-3; maybe TRBD1 (6 bases). CDR3 length: 15 amino acids. Germline V gives CDR1 MNHEY, CDR2 SMNVEV (reference sequence). With 6 bases removed from V and 3 bases from J, the gap between germline ends came to 16 bases. CDR3 region: CASSDPRGITDTQYF. CDR3 bases: TGTGCCAGCAGCGACCCGAGGGGGATTACAGATACGCAGTATTTT.

At least ten counts were recorded for this clonotype. The chain links TRBV12-3 or TRBV12-4 to TRBJ2-1; 8 positions agree with TRBD2. This CDR3 spans 14 amino acids. The V and J ends lost 6 bases and 6 bases, in that order; junction bases with no gene match: 7. The CDR3 loop is CASSRGTRGNEQFF. CDR3 DNA: TGTGCCAGCAGCCGAGGGACTAGGGGCAATGAGCAGTTCTTC.

V gene TRBV6-2 or TRBV6-3 combines with J gene TRBJ2-2; tentative D call: TRBD2 (5 bases). Trimming shortened V by 6 bases and J by 6 bases, and 14 bases separated the two germline ends. The length of the CDR3 is 14 residues. Per the germline V gene, CDR1 is MNHEY and CDR2 is SVGEGT. The CDR3 DNA reads as TGTGCCAGCAGATTACTAGGGCGGGCCGGGGAGCTGTTTTTT. It yields the protein CASRLLGRAGELFF.

This clonotype was seen many times. The chain uses TRBV6-2 or TRBV6-3 and TRBJ2-3; TRBD2 aligns across 9 bases. CDR1 is MNHEY and CDR2 is SVGEGT in the germline V gene. J gave up 4 bases and V 6 bases, and 8 bases lay outside the gene matches. The CDR3 contains 15 residues. Here the CDR3 DNA reads TGTGCCAGCAGAGCCTCTAGCGGGAACGCAGATACGCAGTATTTT. This translates into CASRASSGNADTQYF.

This clonotype was detected ten times or more. The V call is TRBV5-6, the J call TRBJ2-1, with unresolved D. CDR1 SGHDT and CDR2 YYEEEE come from the germline V gene. V lost 3 bases and J lost 4, with 11 bases in between. This CDR3 comprises 14 residues. CDR3 in DNA: TGTGCCAGCAGCTCAGCATTCGGGTACAATGAGCAGTTCTTC. Amino acid sequence: CASSSAFGYNEQFF.

This clonotype was observed many times. The rearrangement uses TRBV14 and TRBJ2-2, with D possibly matching TRBD1 (5 bases). Germline loops: CDR1 SGHDN, CDR2 FVKESK. The V end was cut by 4 bases, the J end by 6 bases, with 15 bases between. The CDR3 runs 15 residues. Here the CDR3 DNA reads TGTGCCAGCAGCCCGACATACAAGGGGTCCGGGGAGCTGTTTTTT. The encoded protein is CASSPTYKGSGELFF.

This clonotype was detected ten times or more. J is TRBJ2-6 and V is TRBV28; the match to TRBD2 covers 7 bases. V dropped 2 bases and J dropped 1; count of bases not matched to a gene: 8. The germline CDR1 and CDR2 sequences are MDHEN and SYDVKM. This CDR3 contains 18 residues. This CDR3 reads CASSLLGPGGSGANVLTF. CDR3 nucleotide sequence: TGTGCCAGCAGTTTACTGGGGCCGGGGGGATCTGGGGCCAACGTCCTGACTTTC.

The genes are TRBV29-1 and TRBJ2-7; possibly TRBD1 for D (5 bases). Trimming removed 4 bases at V and 2 bases at J, with 18 bases between. The CDR3 consists of 15 residues. In germline, CDR1 is SQVTM, CDR2 ANQGSEA. The CDR3 sequence is CSVGGLGNKPYEQYF. In nucleotides, the CDR3 is TGCAGCGTTGGGGGCCTTGGAAATAAGCCCTACGAGCAGTACTTC.

Remarks on this clonotype: Relative to the germline gene, one junction end is altered; a read error may explain this. This chain links TRBV3-1 with TRBJ2-7; TRBD2 matches 9 bases. Germline CDR1 and CDR2: LGHDT and YNNKEL (reference sequence). The CDR3 is made up of 17 amino acids. CDR3 amino acids: CATSQDLGRGGLNEQYF. The CDR3 DNA reads as TGTGCCACCAGCCAAGATTTGGGGCGGGGGGGCCTAAACGAGCAGTACTTC.

V is TRBV7-2 and J is TRBJ2-7, with no clear D. V gave up 1 base and J gave up 2 bases, with 12 bases separating them. Looked up from germline, CDR1 is SGHTA and CDR2 is FQGNSA. The CDR3 has 15 amino acids. The CDR3 spells CASSLVLGTAYEQYF. Here the CDR3 DNA reads TGTGCCAGCAGCTTAGTTTTAGGCACGGCCTACGAGCAGTACTTC.

CDR3 in amino acids: CASSRRQAGGESTGELFF. DNA for the CDR3: TGTGCCAGCAGTAGGAGACAAGCGGGGGGAGAGAGCACCGGGGAGCTGTTTTTT. V usage is TRBV12-3 or TRBV12-4 and J usage is TRBJ2-2; 9 bases align to TRBD2. Losses at the gene ends were 5 bases for V and 4 bases for J; bases not matched to a gene: 14. CDR3 length equals 18 residues.

The gene calls are TRBV4-2 and TRBJ1-1; 9 bases are shared with TRBD1. The germline V gene has CDR1 LGHNA and CDR2 YNFKEQ. The CDR3 length is 16 residues. V shed 2 bases, J shed 5 bases, and the junction held 9 bases outside the gene matches. Written as DNA, the CDR3 is TGTGCCAGCAGCCAACCGGGGGGGACAGGGAGGACTGAAGCTTTCTTT. Amino acids: CASSQPGGTGRTEAFF.